This T cell receptor (beta chain) was found in a study of breast tumors, draining lymph nodes, adjacent tissues. Overall study findings and caveats: Tumor repertoires ranked between lymph nodes and nontumor tissue in diversity, with V and J gene preferences. Tumor T cell lymph node origin was a supported hypothesis, not proven. Luminal-like breast cancer showed significantly greater tumor-nontumor repertoire similarity than basal-like breast cancer did.

TCRdb reprocessed the multiplex PCR reads with MiXCR, giving one entry per CDR3 protein. The repertoire has approximately 230,000 distinct CDR3 sequences, approximately 36% of them found once; the top ten carry under 4.5%. The V segment lost 8 bases and the J segment 0 bases; nucleotides outside the gene matches: 4. The germline V gene has CDR1 DFQATT and CDR2 SNEGSKA (reference sequence). CDR3 length: 13 residues. Axillary draining lymph nodes of breast cancer patients supplied the node samples. This clonotype has ten or more counts. Antigen unknown. The origin of this receptor is a female donor with breast cancer. Some clones in this sample may be carry-over from other donors' samples. Specimen: axillary lymph node tissue. The chain uses TRBV20-1 and TRBJ2-3; TRBD2 agrees at 8 bases. The DNA for the CDR3 is TGCAGTATACTAGCGGAAAGCACAGATACGCAGTATTTT. Its protein is CSILAESTDTQYF.